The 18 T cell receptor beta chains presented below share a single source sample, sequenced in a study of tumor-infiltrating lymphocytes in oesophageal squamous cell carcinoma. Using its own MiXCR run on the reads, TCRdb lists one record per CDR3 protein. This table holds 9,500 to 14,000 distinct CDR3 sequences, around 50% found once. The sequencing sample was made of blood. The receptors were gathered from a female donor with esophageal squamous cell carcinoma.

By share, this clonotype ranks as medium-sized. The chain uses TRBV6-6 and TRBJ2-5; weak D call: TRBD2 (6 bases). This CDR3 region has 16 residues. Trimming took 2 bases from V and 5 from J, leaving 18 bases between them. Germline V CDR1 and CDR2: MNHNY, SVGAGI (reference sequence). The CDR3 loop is CASSYGANARGETQYF. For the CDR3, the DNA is TGTGCCAGCAGTTACGGGGCGAATGCCCGGGGGGAGACCCAGTACTTC.

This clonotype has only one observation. As DNA, the CDR3 is TGTGCCAGCAGCGGGGCGACAGATACGCAGTATTTT. Translating gives CASSGATDTQYF. V is TRBV7-2 and J is TRBJ2-3, with a tentative D call TRBD1 (5 bases). The CDR3 spans 12 residues. V was trimmed by 5 bases and J by 3 bases, leaving 6 bases between them. Germline CDR1 SGHTA, CDR2 FQGNSA.

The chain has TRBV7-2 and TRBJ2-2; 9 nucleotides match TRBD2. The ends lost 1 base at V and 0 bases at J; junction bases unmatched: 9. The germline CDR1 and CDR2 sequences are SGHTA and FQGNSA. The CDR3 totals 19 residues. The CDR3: CASSLVGLALSTNTGELFF. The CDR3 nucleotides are TGTGCCAGCAGCTTAGTGGGACTAGCTTTAAGTACGAACACCGGGGAGCTGTTTTTT.

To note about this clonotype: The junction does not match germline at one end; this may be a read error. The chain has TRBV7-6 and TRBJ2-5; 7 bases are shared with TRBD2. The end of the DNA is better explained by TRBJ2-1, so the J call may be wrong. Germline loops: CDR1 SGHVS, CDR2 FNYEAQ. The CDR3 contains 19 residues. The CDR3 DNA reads TGTGCTAGCAGCCCCCGCAGGGCTACGGGAGGCGCTTTAAACAATGAGCAGTTCTTC. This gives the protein CASSPRRATGGALNNEQFF.

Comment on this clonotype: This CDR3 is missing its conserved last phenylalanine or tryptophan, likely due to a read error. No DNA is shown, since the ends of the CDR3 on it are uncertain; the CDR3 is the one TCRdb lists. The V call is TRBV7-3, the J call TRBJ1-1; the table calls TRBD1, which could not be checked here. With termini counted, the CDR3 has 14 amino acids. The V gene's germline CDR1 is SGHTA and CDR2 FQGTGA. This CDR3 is CASSLAQYEQYFGA.

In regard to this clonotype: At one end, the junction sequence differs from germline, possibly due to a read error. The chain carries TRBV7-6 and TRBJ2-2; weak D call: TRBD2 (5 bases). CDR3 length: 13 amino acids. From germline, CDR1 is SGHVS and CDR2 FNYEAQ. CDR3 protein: CASSLAHTGELFF. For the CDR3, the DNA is TGTGCTAGCAGCTTAGCGCACACCGGGGAGCTGTTTTTT.

The CDR3 DNA reads as TGTGCCAGCAGCTTGACCCACACAGATACGCAGTATTTT. Translating gives CASSLTHTDTQYF. The chain links TRBV5-6 to TRBJ2-3, with D unresolved. The CDR3 loop spans 13 amino acids. The germline V gene encodes CDR1 SGHDT and CDR2 YYEEEE. V lost 1 base, J lost 2 bases, and 5 bases lay in between.

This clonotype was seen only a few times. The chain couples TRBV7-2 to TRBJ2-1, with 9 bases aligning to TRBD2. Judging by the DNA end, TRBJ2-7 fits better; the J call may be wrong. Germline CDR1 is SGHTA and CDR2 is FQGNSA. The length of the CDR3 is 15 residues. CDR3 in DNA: TGTGCCAGCAGCCATCTAGCGGGGTACTCCAATGAGCAGTACTTC. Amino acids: CASSHLAGYSNEQYF.

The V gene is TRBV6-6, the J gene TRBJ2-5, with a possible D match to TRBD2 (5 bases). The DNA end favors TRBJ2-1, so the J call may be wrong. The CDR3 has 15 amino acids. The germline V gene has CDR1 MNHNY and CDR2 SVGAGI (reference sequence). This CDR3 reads CASSYSEGVYNEQFF. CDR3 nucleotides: TGTGCCAGCAGTTACTCTGAGGGAGTCTACAATGAGCAGTTCTTC.

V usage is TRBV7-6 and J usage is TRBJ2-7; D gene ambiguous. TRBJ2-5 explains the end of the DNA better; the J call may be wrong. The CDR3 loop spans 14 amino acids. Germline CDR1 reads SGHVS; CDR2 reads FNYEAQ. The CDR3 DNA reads TGTGCCAGCAGCTTAGACTGGCTCGGAGAGACCCAGTACTTC. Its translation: CASSLDWLGETQYF.

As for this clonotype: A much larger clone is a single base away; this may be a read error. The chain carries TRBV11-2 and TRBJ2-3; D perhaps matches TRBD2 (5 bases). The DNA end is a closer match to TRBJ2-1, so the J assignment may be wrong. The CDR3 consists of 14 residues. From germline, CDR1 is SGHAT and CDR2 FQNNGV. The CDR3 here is CASSSTNGKMKQFF. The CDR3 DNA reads TGTGCCAGCAGCTCGACTAACGGGAAGATGAAGCAGTTCTTC.

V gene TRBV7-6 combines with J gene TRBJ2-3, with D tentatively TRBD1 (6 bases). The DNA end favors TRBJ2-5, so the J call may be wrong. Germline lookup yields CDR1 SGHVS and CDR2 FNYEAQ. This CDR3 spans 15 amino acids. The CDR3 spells CASSTTTGPEETQYF. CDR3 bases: TGTGCCAGCAGCACGACAACAGGGCCCGAGGAGACCCAGTACTTC.

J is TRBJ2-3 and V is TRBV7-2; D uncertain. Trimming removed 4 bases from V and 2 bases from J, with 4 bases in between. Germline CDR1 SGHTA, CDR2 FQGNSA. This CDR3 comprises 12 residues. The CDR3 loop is CASSSFTDTQYF. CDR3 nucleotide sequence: TGTGCCAGCAGCTCATTCACAGATACGCAGTATTTT.

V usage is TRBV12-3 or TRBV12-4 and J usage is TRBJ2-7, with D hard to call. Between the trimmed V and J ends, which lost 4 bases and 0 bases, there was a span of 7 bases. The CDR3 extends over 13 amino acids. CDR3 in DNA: TGTGCCAGCAGTTACATCGGCTCCTACGAGCAGTACTTC. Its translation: CASSYIGSYEQYF.

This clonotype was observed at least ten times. The CDR3 loop is CASQQMGEAFF. The CDR3 DNA reads as TGTGCCAGCCAGCAAATGGGTGAAGCTTTCTTT. J is TRBJ1-1 and V is TRBV19; D ambiguous. The CDR3 is made up of 11 amino acids. Germline CDR1 and CDR2: LNHDA and SQIVND (reference sequence). V was cut by 9 bases and J by 7 bases, with 12 bases left in between.

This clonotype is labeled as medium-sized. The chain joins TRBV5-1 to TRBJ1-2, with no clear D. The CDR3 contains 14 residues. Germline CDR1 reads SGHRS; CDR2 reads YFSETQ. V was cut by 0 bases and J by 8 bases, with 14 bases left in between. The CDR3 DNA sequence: TGCGCCAGCAGCTTGGTGCCCAGAAAAGGAGGCTACACCTTC. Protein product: CASSLVPRKGGYTF.

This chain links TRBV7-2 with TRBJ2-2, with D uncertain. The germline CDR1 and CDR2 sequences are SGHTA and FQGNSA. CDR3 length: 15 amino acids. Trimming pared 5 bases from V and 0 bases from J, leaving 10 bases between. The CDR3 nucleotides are TGTGCCAGCAGCCAGACACCGACGAACACCGGGGAGCTGTTTTTT. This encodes CASSQTPTNTGELFF.

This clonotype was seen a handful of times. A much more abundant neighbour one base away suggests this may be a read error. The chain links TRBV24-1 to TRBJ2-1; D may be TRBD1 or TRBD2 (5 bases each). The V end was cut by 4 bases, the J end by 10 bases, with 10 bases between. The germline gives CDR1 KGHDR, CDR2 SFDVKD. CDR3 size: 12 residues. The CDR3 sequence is CATSDGAYEQFF. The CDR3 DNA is TGTGCCACCAGTGACGGGGCCTACGAGCAGTTCTTC.